This passage covers 14 T cell receptor beta chains from one sample sequenced in a study of a mutant IDH1 vaccine in newly diagnosed glioma. Produced via immunoSEQ multiplex PCR; TCRdb's table is partial and in-frame only. In the table there are approximately 57,000 clones, approximately 86% of which are singletons. The time point was: week 5, during vaccination. In every dose of vaccine, 300 ug of mutant IDH1 20-mer peptide was given alongside topical imiquimod. Their specific antigens are unknown. The source material was PBMCs, sampled from a glioma patient whose treatment included an IDH1 peptide vaccine. Receptors were obtained from a woman in her late teens or twenties with glioma. Some clones in this sample may be carry-over from other donors' samples.

This clone was picked up one time. This chain links TRBV13 with TRBJ1-2; tentative D call: TRBD1 (6 bases). The V and J ends lost 2 bases and 1 base respectively, with 14 bases between them. Germline assignment: CDR1 PRHDT and CDR2 FYEKMQ (reference sequence). The CDR3 spans 16 residues. CDR3 loop: CASSLLGGRGNYGYTF. The CDR3 coding sequence is TGTGCCAGCAGCTTATTGGGGGGGCGAGGTAACTATGGCTACACCTTC.

The chain links TRBV14 to TRBJ1-2, with 8 bases that match TRBD1. Germline trimming cut 3 bases from V and 0 bases from J; bases unmatched to any gene: 9. Germline values: CDR1 SGHDN, CDR2 FVKESK. This CDR3 contains 17 residues. This CDR3 reads CASSQGTGQSANYGYTF. Written as DNA, the CDR3 is TGTGCCAGCAGCCAGGGGACAGGCCAATCCGCTAACTATGGCTACACCTTC.

Points on this clone: Additional DNA sequences in this sample encode the identical CDR3. This chain connects TRBV14 to TRBJ1-2, with 8 bases lining up with TRBD1. The V gene end was trimmed by 1 base and the J gene end by 2 bases; junction bases not matched to a gene: 0. The germline gives CDR1 SGHDN, CDR2 FVKESK. This CDR3 region has 14 residues. CDR3 in amino acids: CASSQGQGNYGYTF. CDR3 DNA: TGTGCCAGCAGCCAAGGACAGGGGAACTATGGCTACACCTTC.

V is TRBV9 and J is TRBJ1-1; TRBD1 is a possible D gene (5 bases). V shed 0 bases and J shed 3 bases, with 21 bases lying between them. The CDR3 runs to 18 residues. Germline V gene lookup returns CDR1 SGDLS and CDR2 YYNGEE. This CDR3 is CASSVGPSREGLDTEAFF. CDR3 nucleotides: TGTGCCAGCAGCGTAGGTCCCTCCAGGGAAGGGTTAGACACTGAAGCTTTCTTT.

V gene TRBV4-3 combines with J gene TRBJ2-3; D remains unclear. CDR1 and CDR2 from the germline V gene are LGHNA and YSLEER. The V end lost 0 bases, the J end lost 3 bases, and 1 base lay between the germline ends. The CDR3 totals 12 residues. In DNA, the CDR3 is TGCGCCAGCAGCCAAGATACAGATACGCAGTATTTT. Amino acids: CASSQDTDTQYF.

The chain carries TRBV7-2 and TRBJ1-1; the D is unclear. Trimming took off 1 base at V and 1 base at J, with 4 bases between the two ends. CDR3 size: 13 residues. The V gene's germline CDR1 is SGHTA and CDR2 FQGNSA. This chain's CDR3 is CASSLVENTEAFF. In DNA form, the CDR3 reads TGTGCCAGCAGCTTAGTCGAGAACACTGAAGCTTTCTTT. Together with reference TRBV7-2 and TRBJ1-1, the CDR3 gives the full variable domain: GAGVSQSPSNKVTEKGKDVELRCDPISGHTALYWYRQSLGQGLEFLIYFQGNSAPDKSGLPSDRFSAERTGGSVSTLTIQRTQQEDSAVYLCASSLVENTEAFFGQGTRLTVV.

The V gene is TRBV18, the J gene TRBJ1-5; D not resolved. In germline, CDR1 is KGHSH, CDR2 LQKENI. The ends were cut back, 2 bases at V and 6 bases at J, with 8 bases in the middle. This CDR3 region has 13 residues. CDR3: CASSPGIGQPQHF. Here the CDR3 DNA reads TGTGCCAGCTCACCAGGGATTGGTCAGCCCCAGCATTTT.

The genes are TRBV6-4 and TRBJ2-3, with 16 bases that match TRBD2. Germline trimming cut 3 bases from V and 6 bases from J; bases unmatched to any gene: 6. The CDR3 runs to 17 residues. Germline V gene lookup returns CDR1 MRHNA and CDR2 SNTAGT. The CDR3 spells CASSEGTSGGATDTQYF. The DNA for the CDR3 is TGTGCCAGCAGTGAAGGGACTAGCGGGGGGGCCACCGATACGCAGTATTTT.

J is TRBJ2-1 and V is TRBV4-1, with D perhaps TRBD1 or TRBD2 (6 bases each). Germline-derived CDR1 and CDR2 are MGHRA and YSYEKL. This CDR3 is 15 amino acids long. Trimming took off 0 bases at V and 7 bases at J, with 13 bases between the two ends. The CDR3 spells CASSQEGGLGNEQFF. The CDR3 nucleotides read TGCGCCAGCAGCCAAGAGGGGGGCCTTGGAAATGAGCAGTTCTTC.

This clone was seen more than once but under ten times. The genes are TRBV4-1 and TRBJ2-7; 7 bases map to TRBD2. The V gene end was trimmed by 0 bases and the J gene end by 4 bases; junction bases not matched to a gene: 6. The CDR3 loop spans 15 amino acids. From germline, CDR1 is MGHRA and CDR2 YSYEKL. CDR3 loop: CASSQDWGGRYEQYF. CDR3 nucleotides: TGCGCCAGCAGCCAAGATTGGGGGGGGAGGTACGAGCAGTACTTC.

This clone has just one count. The rearrangement links TRBV30 to TRBJ1-2; no clear D. CDR3 length equals 15 residues. The V gene lost 3 bases and the J gene lost 5 bases, with 19 bases spanning the gap. Germline V gene lookup returns CDR1 GTSNPN and CDR2 SVGIG (reference sequence). CDR3 sequence reads: CAWSIKPWTGYGYTF. CDR3 DNA: TGTGCCTGGAGCATCAAACCCTGGACGGGGTATGGCTACACCTTC.

The rearrangement uses TRBV5-5 and TRBJ1-1; D may be TRBD1 (5 bases). V lost 0 bases and J 4 bases, leaving 13 bases between the germline ends. Germline V CDR1 and CDR2: SGHKS, YYEKEE (reference sequence). The CDR3 sequence is 15 residues long. The CDR3 nucleotides are TGTGCCAGCAGCTTGGCTTCGGGGGTTGGCACTGAAGCTTTCTTT. This translates into CASSLASGVGTEAFF. The whole variable domain, remainder taken from reference TRBV5-5 and TRBJ1-1, is DAGVTQSPTHLIKTRGQQVTLRCSPISGHKSVSWYQQVLGQGPQFIFQYYEKEERGRGNFPDRFSARQFPNYSSELNVNALLLGDSALYLCASSLASGVGTEAFFGQGTRLTVV.

V gene TRBV28 combines with J gene TRBJ1-2; 8 bases agree with TRBD1. The CDR3 has 14 amino acids. Per germline, CDR1 MDHEN and CDR2 SYDVKM. V shed 3 bases and J 7 bases; nucleotides not matched to a gene: 7. The CDR3 nucleotides read TGTGCCAGCAGTTTTGGACAGGGATCGTTTGGCTACACCTTC. Encoded protein: CASSFGQGSFGYTF.

The chain links TRBV5-1 to TRBJ1-4; D gene unclear. CDR1 and CDR2 from the germline V gene are SGHRS and YFSETQ. V gave up 0 bases and J gave up 5 bases, with 8 bases separating them. The CDR3 is 14 amino acids. In nucleotides, the CDR3 is TGCGCCAGCAGCTTGGGATTGATCAATGAAAAACTGTTTTTT. It codes for CASSLGLINEKLFF. Full variable domain (outside the CDR3, taken from reference TRBV5-1 and TRBJ1-4): KAGVTQTPRYLIKTRGQQVTLSCSPISGHRSVSWYQQTPGQGLQFLFEYFSETQRNKGNFPGRFSGRQFSNSRSEMNVSTLELGDSALYLCASSLGLINEKLFFGSGTQLSVL.